These 15 T cell receptor beta chains share one sample of origin, sequenced in a study of cytomegalovirus exposure and HLA in healthy donors. The protocol was immunoSEQ multiplex PCR, while the TCRdb copy is restricted to in-frame clones and leaves out a portion. Among some 310,000 clones listed, 70% to 90% were seen once. The sample consisted of PBMCs. The receptors here all came from a man younger than 40 in good health and CMV-seronegative.

J is TRBJ1-2 and V is TRBV19; D possibly corresponds to TRBD1 (5 bases). The V gene's germline CDR1 is LNHDA and CDR2 SQIVND (reference sequence). V lost 6 bases to trimming and J lost 5 bases, with 16 bases between them. The CDR3 is 14 residues long. This CDR3 is CASRRPGLTYGYTF. In nucleotides, the CDR3 is TGTGCCAGTAGGCGACCGGGACTGACTTATGGCTACACCTTC.

The chain has TRBV11-2 and TRBJ1-3, with D unclear. Looked up from germline, CDR1 is SGHAT and CDR2 is FQNNGV. The CDR3 is 17 residues long. V lost 0 bases to trimming and J lost 0 bases, with 12 bases between them. The CDR3 protein is CASSLDPVRHSGNTIYF. The DNA for the CDR3 is TGTGCCAGCAGCTTAGACCCCGTCAGACACTCTGGAAACACCATATATTTT.

V usage is TRBV5-6 and J usage is TRBJ2-5; TRBD2 agrees at 11 bases. Trimming took 7 bases from V and 3 from J; bases not matched to a gene: 2. The CDR3 runs 13 residues. Germline CDR1 is SGHDT and CDR2 is YYEEEE. This chain's CDR3 is CASELAGEETQYF. Here the CDR3 DNA reads TGTGCCAGCGAACTAGCGGGGGAAGAGACCCAGTACTTC.

The chain uses TRBV4-1 and TRBJ1-2; 7 bases line up with TRBD1. The CDR3 is 15 amino acids. The germline V gene encodes CDR1 MGHRA and CDR2 YSYEKL. Germline trimming cut 4 bases from V and 7 bases from J; bases unmatched to any gene: 12. The CDR3 sequence: CASSLDSATGFGYTF. The CDR3 DNA reads as TGCGCCAGCAGCCTCGATTCCGCGACAGGGTTTGGCTACACCTTC.

The chain recombines TRBV6-5 with TRBJ2-7; 7 nucleotides match TRBD2. Unmatched junction bases numbered 9, after V lost 7 bases and J lost 3 bases. Germline CDR1 is MNHEY and CDR2 is SVGAGI. There are 14 residues in the CDR3. CDR3 in DNA: TGTGCCAGCAACCTTCCGGGACTAAACTACGAGCAGTACTTC. Its translation: CASNLPGLNYEQYF.

The rearrangement uses TRBV7-9 and TRBJ2-3, with TRBD1 matching 10 bases. J was trimmed by 1 base and V by 6 bases; bases with no gene match: 4. Per germline, CDR1 SEHNR and CDR2 FQNEAQ (reference sequence). The CDR3 is made up of 15 amino acids. Here the CDR3 reads CASSSGTGGTDTQYF. In DNA form, the CDR3 reads TGTGCCAGCAGTTCCGGGACAGGGGGCACAGATACGCAGTATTTT.

This clone appeared a single time. V usage is TRBV7-8 and J usage is TRBJ2-1; a weak D match, TRBD1 (6 bases). The CDR3 runs 15 residues. V lost 3 bases to trimming and J lost 0 bases, with 9 bases between them. CDR1 and CDR2 from the germline V gene are SGHVS and FQNEAQ. The CDR3 sequence is CASSFSDSSYNEQFF. Here the CDR3 DNA reads TGTGCCAGCAGCTTCTCGGACAGCTCCTACAATGAGCAGTTCTTC.

The V gene is TRBV5-1, the J gene TRBJ1-6, with 8 positions matching TRBD1. V gave up 2 bases and J gave up 7 bases; unmatched junction bases: 5. The CDR3 totals 15 residues. Germline V gene lookup returns CDR1 SGHRS and CDR2 YFSETQ. Written as DNA, the CDR3 is TGCGCCAGCAGCTTCGACAGGGGCCGGAATTCACCCCTCCACTTT. It yields the protein CASSFDRGRNSPLHF.

The chain has TRBV5-1 and TRBJ2-3, with 9 bases lining up with TRBD1. Germline V gives CDR1 SGHRS, CDR2 YFSETQ. The CDR3 length is 16 residues. V gave up 2 bases and J gave up 5 bases; unmatched junction bases: 9. CDR3 loop: CASSLTSGTGQDTQYF. The CDR3 region has the DNA TGCGCCAGCAGCTTAACTTCCGGGACAGGGCAAGATACGCAGTATTTT.

The chain links TRBV12-5 to TRBJ2-2; 10 nucleotides align to TRBD1. The germline gives CDR1 LGHNT, CDR2 FRNRAP. This CDR3 is built from 15 residues. After removal of 6 bases from V and 5 bases from J, the junction contained 6 bases not matched to a gene. The CDR3 reads CASGSDRGQTGELFF. The CDR3 DNA sequence: TGTGCTAGTGGATCTGACAGGGGGCAAACCGGGGAGCTGTTTTTT.

The chain carries TRBV7-9 and TRBJ1-2, with D maybe TRBD1 (6 bases). This CDR3 has 14 residues. V was cut by 5 bases and J by 2 bases, with 12 bases left in between. CDR1 is SEHNR, CDR2 FQNEAQ, per germline (reference sequence). Written as DNA, the CDR3 is TGTGCCAGCAGCCCCCCGGGACAAAACTATGGCTACACCTTC. This codes for CASSPPGQNYGYTF.

The chain has TRBV9 and TRBJ1-5; TRBD1 is a possible D gene (5 bases). The CDR3 length is 14 residues. Trimming stripped 2 bases from V and 7 bases from J, with 13 bases between. Germline CDR1 and CDR2: SGDLS and YYNGEE. The CDR3 DNA reads as TGTGCCAGCAGCGTCGACAGCTTAGGCCAGCCCCAGCATTTT. This codes for CASSVDSLGQPQHF.

The genes are TRBV11-2 and TRBJ2-7; 7 bases match TRBD1. Trimming took 5 bases from V and 2 from J; bases not matched to a gene: 9. The CDR3 is 15 residues long. Germline V gives CDR1 SGHAT, CDR2 FQNNGV. The CDR3 protein is CASSPFTGTAYEQYF. In DNA form, the CDR3 reads TGTGCCAGCAGCCCTTTTACGGGGACAGCCTACGAGCAGTACTTC.

This clone was detected a few times. The chain joins TRBV11-2 to TRBJ1-1, with TRBD1 matching over 8 bases. CDR1 is SGHAT, CDR2 FQNNGV, per germline. The ends lost 2 bases at V and 6 bases at J; junction bases unmatched: 5. The CDR3 has 14 amino acids. CDR3 amino acids: CASSLRTGWAEAFF. CDR3 bases: TGTGCCAGCAGCTTAAGGACAGGGTGGGCTGAAGCTTTCTTT.

J is TRBJ2-1 and V is TRBV4-3, with a weak D call TRBD1 (6 bases). Germline CDR1 and CDR2: LGHNA and YSLEER. Trimming shortened V by 0 bases and J by 4 bases, and 16 bases separated the two germline ends. This CDR3 region has 17 residues. CDR3 region: CASSQDWGPFAYNEQFF. The CDR3, as DNA: TGCGCCAGCAGCCAAGATTGGGGGCCCTTCGCTTACAATGAGCAGTTCTTC.